This T cell receptor beta chain was sequenced during a study of OX40 agonist ivuxolimab in advanced cancers. Germline V gives CDR1 MDHEN, CDR2 SYDVKM. Trimming cost V 7 bases and J 6 bases, with 21 bases left between them. CDR3 length equals 15 residues. Clones were read by immunoSEQ multiplex PCR, and TCRdb kept only the in-frame ones, dropping some. The table records more than 60,000 clones, roughly four fifths of them present only once. The specimen comprised CD4+ or CD8+ T cells sorted from blood, sampled in a trial of the OX40 agonist ivuxolimab. The chain links TRBV28 to TRBJ2-5; no clear D gene. This clonotype was sampled from an adult with an advanced solid tumor such as melanoma, head and neck, liver or kidney cancer. The CDR3 loop is CASTTSLLGTKTQYF. The CDR3 DNA is TGTGCCAGCACCACGTCTTTACTCGGAACCAAGACCCAGTACTTC.